This TCR beta chain is from a study of CD8 T cells in Susac syndrome. cDNA came from 0.5 to 1 ug RNA primed by random hexamers. TCRdb reprocessed the immunoSEQ multiplex PCR reads via MiXCR and lists one record per CDR3 protein. Of roughly 130,000 distinct CDR3 sequences listed, approximately 95% are singletons. Germline V gene lookup returns CDR1 SGDLS and CDR2 YYNGEE. The CDR3 extends over 17 amino acids. The junction had 18 bases not matched to a gene; V was cut back by 6 bases and J by 7 bases. This receptor was obtained from a human donor with multiple sclerosis. Sequenced sample: CD4+ T cells from PBMCs. The gene calls are TRBV9 and TRBJ2-7, with TRBD2 matching 11 bases. CDR3 residues: CASTRSGASGRYREQYF. Here the CDR3 DNA reads TGTGCCAGCACTCGGTCGGGGGCTAGCGGGAGGTATAGGGAGCAGTACTTC.